The source of this T cell receptor (beta chain) is a study of OX40 agonist ivuxolimab in advanced cancers. Background on the study: Partial response was recorded in three patients: one hepatocellular carcinoma and two cutaneous melanoma cases.

J was trimmed by 9 bases and V by 3 bases; bases with no gene match: 6. CDR3 length equals 13 residues. The germline CDR1 and CDR2 sequences are SGHRS and YFSETQ. Repertoires were generated with immunoSEQ multiplex PCR, while TCRdb's copy carries only in-frame clones and drops some. The sample records 71,000 or so clones, roughly three quarters being singletons. The receptor comes from an adult with an advanced solid tumor such as melanoma, head and neck, liver or kidney cancer. This chain joins TRBV5-1 and TRBJ2-1; 7 nucleotides align to TRBD2. The sequences come from CD4+ or CD8+ T cells sorted from blood, collected in a trial of the OX40 agonist ivuxolimab. The DNA for the CDR3 is TGCGCCAGCAGCTGGGGGGGAGGTGCTGAGCAGTTCTTC. It is translated as CASSWGGGAEQFF.